This T cell receptor beta chain was observed in a study of spatial heterogeneity in lung cancer. Study-wide results and caveats: Mutation tallies in tumors tracked expanded intratumoral alpha and beta TCR counts.

Germline loops: CDR1 SGHAT, CDR2 FQNNGV. The CDR3 is made up of 13 amino acids. V lost 10 bases and J 0 bases, leaving 9 bases between the germline ends. Noted time point: sample taken at primary tumor resection. This clonotype appeared many times. No antigen is known for it. TCRdb re-derived calls from the 5' RACE reads in MiXCR, one entry per CDR3 protein. The sample lists 100,000 or so distinct CDR3 sequences, 3.5% to 5% seen once, with about 20% in the top ten. The V gene is TRBV11-2, the J gene TRBJ1-4; perhaps TRBD1 as D (5 bases). The sequenced sample was lung tumor tissue, obtained at surgery. This TCR was sampled from a male donor with early-stage non-small cell lung cancer. The chain's CDR3 is CATRQTTNEKLFF. The DNA for the CDR3 is TGTGCCACCAGACAGACAACTAATGAAAAACTGTTTTTT.